This record looks at one T cell receptor beta chain sequence and its context. Sequencing used immunoSEQ multiplex PCR; TCRdb keeps in-frame clones, though not all of them. The sample shows approximately 39,000 clones, no singletons; the ten largest hold roughly 1.3%. The trim removed 0 bases at V and 8 bases at J, leaving 3 bases unmatched. CDR1 is MNHEY, CDR2 SVGAGI, per germline. CDR3 size: 14 residues. This record belongs to a study of T cells after posttransplantation cyclophosphamide. This chain links TRBV6-5 with TRBJ2-3; 9 bases align to TRBD1. The sample consisted of PBMCs. This receptor was taken from a girl under 18 in good health, CMV-negative, and a related stem cell transplant donor. CDR3 DNA sequence: TGTGCCAGCAGTTACTCCCGGACAGGGGCTACGCAGTATTTT. Translated: CASSYSRTGATQYF.